The source of this TCR beta chain is a study of read filtering for tumor transcriptome and immune sequencing. Whole-study context: Patients were about 18 male and roughly 15 female, mean age 65.9 years, range about 47 to 80.

This library used about 400 ng RNA and molecular barcoded adaptors spanning alpha/delta and beta/gamma chains. From the reads, TCRdb called clonotypes with MiXCR, one entry per CDR3 protein. Counted here are 100,000 to 150,000 distinct CDR3 sequences, roughly 13% occurring once; the ten biggest clones make up approximately 11%. The germline V gene has CDR1 SQVTM and CDR2 ANQGSEA. Trimming removed 1 base from V and 2 bases from J, with 7 bases in between. This CDR3 has 13 amino acids. The genes are TRBV29-1 and TRBJ2-3, with D uncertain. Sequencing was done on a sample of a population of CD138-negative cells sorted from bone marrow. The TCR comes from a donor at least 40 years old with multiple myeloma. The DNA of the CDR3 is TGCAGCGTTGAAGCCCTAATCACAGATACGCAGTATTTT. This translates into CSVEALITDTQYF.